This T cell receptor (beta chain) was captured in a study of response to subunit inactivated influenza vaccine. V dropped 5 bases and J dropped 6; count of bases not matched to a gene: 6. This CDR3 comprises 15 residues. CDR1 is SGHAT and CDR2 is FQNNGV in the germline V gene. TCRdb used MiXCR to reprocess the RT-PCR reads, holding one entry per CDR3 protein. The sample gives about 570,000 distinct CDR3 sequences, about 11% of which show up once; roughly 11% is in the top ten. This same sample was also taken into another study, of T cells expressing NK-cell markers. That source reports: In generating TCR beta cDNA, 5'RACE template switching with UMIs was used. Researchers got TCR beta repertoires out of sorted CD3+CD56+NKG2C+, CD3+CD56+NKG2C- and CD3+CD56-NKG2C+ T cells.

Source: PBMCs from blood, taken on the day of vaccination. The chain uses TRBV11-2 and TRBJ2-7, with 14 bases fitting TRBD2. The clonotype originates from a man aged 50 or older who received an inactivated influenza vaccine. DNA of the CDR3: TGTGCCAGCAGCCTGGGACTAGCGGGAGAGGGCGAGCAGTACTTC. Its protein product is CASSLGLAGEGEQYF.